This entry concerns a single T cell receptor beta chain. As yet, its antigen is unknown. CDR1 is DFQATT, CDR2 SNEGSKA, per germline (reference sequence). This CDR3 contains 11 residues. V was shortened by 6 bases and J by 5 bases, with 10 bases between the two germline ends. The data originate from a study of T cells in Graves' hyperthyroidism and ophthalmopathy. The study, taken as a whole, reports: Ophthalmopathy cases were set apart from stable hyperthyroidism by a 13 V-J model.

Researchers amplified the TCR beta CDR3 regions from RNA transcripts. HTBI primers were the set used in a first-round RT-PCR of the TCR CDR3. Each CDR3 protein is one row after TCRdb ran MiXCR on the multiplex PCR reads. The table includes roughly 290,000 distinct CDR3 sequences, about 18% detected once. Ophthalmopathy patients showed a Clinical Activity Score of at least 3, NOSPECS grade of at least 4 and duration under 3 months. Those patients with uncontrolled infection, other autoimmune disease, pregnancy or lactation were excluded. Diagnoses were established using clinical symptoms, serum thyroxine and TRAb, thyroid ultrasound and orbital computed tomography.

This rearrangement joins TRBV20-1 to TRBJ1-2; D is undetermined. Sequenced: blood. This TCR was recovered from a woman aged 55-69 years with Graves' ophthalmopathy. CDR3 sequence (DNA): TGCAGTGCCCGTACCGGGTATGGCTACACCTTC. Translating it yields CSARTGYGYTF.